The 23 T cell receptor beta chains in this list originate from one sample, sequenced in a study of Ad26.COV2.S vaccination and SARS-CoV-2 variants. Treatment meaning: roughly 20 received Ad26.COV2.S at low or high dose, single or two shots; several received placebo; per-sample allocation not given. Collection of samples fell on day 63 after the first vaccine or placebo injection. Data came from immunoSEQ multiplex PCR; TCRdb stores just in-frame clones and leaves some out. The data contain fewer than 500,000 clones, 90% of them singletons. Material: peripheral blood, obtained in a trial of Ad26.COV2.S vaccine versus placebo. The receptors here all came from a person between 18 and 59 years old who received the Ad26.COV2.S COVID-19 vaccine or a placebo.

Regarding this clone: At one of its ends the junction is not consistent with the germline gene, which may arise from a read error. V usage is TRBV2 and J usage is TRBJ2-7; D unresolved. Germline V lookup: CDR1 SNHLY, CDR2 FYNNEI. This CDR3 is built from 14 residues. As DNA, the CDR3 is TGTGTCAGCAGTGGCGTCAGGAGCTCCTACGAGCAGTACTTC. Translation: CVSSGVRSSYEQYF.

V is TRBV18 and J is TRBJ1-3; weak D call: TRBD1 (5 bases). The germline V and J ends were trimmed by 1 base and 4 bases, with 11 bases remaining between them. Germline V gene lookup returns CDR1 KGHSH and CDR2 LQKENI. The CDR3 spans 15 residues. In DNA, the CDR3 is TGTGCCAGCTCACCACTTCGAGGGGACGGAAACACCATATATTTT. This encodes CASSPLRGDGNTIYF. Full variable domain (rest looked up from reference TRBV18 and TRBJ1-3): NAGVMQNPRHLVRRRGQEARLRCSPMKGHSHVYWYRQLPEEGLKFMVYLQKENIIDESGMPKERFSAEFPKEGPSILRIQQVVRGDSAAYFCASSPLRGDGNTIYFGEGSWLTVV.

A word on this clone: The sample has other DNA sequences that encode this CDR3 too. The CDR3 loop reads CASSLGQGKETQYF. In DNA, the CDR3 is TGCGCCAGCAGCTTGGGGCAGGGAAAAGAGACCCAGTACTTC. The chain is built from TRBV5-1 and TRBJ2-5; tentatively, D is TRBD1 (5 bases). Per germline, CDR1 SGHRS and CDR2 YFSETQ. The CDR3 has 14 residues. Trimming left V 0 bases short and J 3 bases short, with 9 bases between.

V is TRBV28 and J is TRBJ1-5, with a possible D match to TRBD1 (6 bases). The CDR3 is 14 amino acids. Trimming took 6 bases from V and 7 from J, leaving 16 bases between them. Germline V gene data show CDR1 as MDHEN and CDR2 as SYDVKM. CDR3 nucleotides: TGTGCCAGCAGGTTGGGGGCGGTGGGGCAGCCCCAGCATTTT. Protein: CASRLGAVGQPQHF.

The chain joins TRBV7-9 to TRBJ2-7; possible D gene TRBD2, 6 bases. This CDR3 contains 15 residues. Deletions cut 5 bases from V and 3 bases from J, with 17 bases between. Germline V CDR1 and CDR2: SEHNR, FQNEAQ (reference sequence). CDR3: CASSHKVLASYEQYF. DNA for the CDR3: TGTGCCAGCAGCCACAAGGTTCTAGCGAGCTACGAGCAGTACTTC. Together with reference TRBV7-9 and TRBJ2-7, the CDR3 gives the full variable domain: DTGVSQNPRHKITKRGQNVTFRCDPISEHNRLYWYRQTLGQGPEFLTYFQNEAQLEKSRLLSDRFSAERPKGSFSTLEIQRTEQGDSAMYLCASSHKVLASYEQYFGPGTRLTVT.

The rearrangement joins TRBV11-2 to TRBJ2-7; TRBD2 agrees at 12 bases. The V gene end was trimmed by 10 bases and the J gene end by 5 bases; junction bases not matched to a gene: 6. Germline loops: CDR1 SGHAT, CDR2 FQNNGV. The CDR3 contains 13 residues. The CDR3 bases are TGTGCCACCCGGACTAGCGGGATCCACGAGCAGTACTTC. Protein sequence: CATRTSGIHEQYF. Variable domain in full (rest from reference TRBV11-2 and TRBJ2-7): EAGVAQSPRYKIIEKRQSVAFWCNPISGHATLYWYQQILGQGPKLLIQFQNNGVVDDSQLPKDRFSAERLKGVDSTLKIQPAKLEDSAVYLCATRTSGIHEQYFGPGTRLTVT.

The chain uses TRBV5-4 and TRBJ2-3; TRBD1 or TRBD2 may be the D gene (5 bases each). CDR1 and CDR2 from the germline V gene are SGHNT and YYREEE (reference sequence). This CDR3 comprises 16 residues. The V end lost 3 bases, the J end lost 3 bases, and 17 bases lay between the germline ends. The CDR3 region has the DNA TGTGCCAGCAGCTCCTCCCCCGGGGCCTGGACAGATACGCAGTATTTT. Residues: CASSSSPGAWTDTQYF.

This chain joins TRBV15 and TRBJ1-2; D is unclear. V lost 0 bases, J lost 4 bases, and 21 bases lay in between. The CDR3 is made up of 18 amino acids. Germline CDR1 is LNHNV and CDR2 is YYDKDF (reference sequence). The CDR3 reads CATSREADGPPILYGYTF. CDR3 nucleotides: TGTGCCACCAGCAGAGAGGCAGACGGGCCTCCTATCCTCTATGGCTACACCTTC.

The chain links TRBV24-1 to TRBJ1-2; D might be TRBD1 (5 bases). CDR1 KGHDR and CDR2 SFDVKD come from the germline V gene. Trimming left V 3 bases short and J 8 bases short, with 15 bases between. The CDR3 covers 14 residues. The DNA for the CDR3 is TGTGCCACCAGTGATCAGGGATTCCGGGTCGGCTACACCTTC. Its translation is CATSDQGFRVGYTF.

The chain uses TRBV11-2 and TRBJ1-5, with 7 bases aligning to TRBD1. Germline V gene data show CDR1 as SGHAT and CDR2 as FQNNGV. V dropped 1 base and J dropped 8; count of bases not matched to a gene: 8. CDR3 length equals 15 residues. The CDR3 loop is CASSLGIGGREPQHF. CDR3 in DNA: TGTGCCAGCAGCTTAGGTATAGGGGGCCGAGAGCCCCAGCATTTT.

The chain couples TRBV5-6 to TRBJ2-5; 7 nucleotides match TRBD1. The V gene's germline CDR1 is SGHDT and CDR2 YYEEEE. There are 12 residues in the CDR3. The junction had 0 bases not matched to a gene; V was cut back by 4 bases and J by 3 bases. CDR3 sequence reads: CASSGTEETQYF. DNA of the CDR3: TGTGCCAGCAGCGGGACAGAAGAGACCCAGTACTTC.

The chain is built from TRBV7-2 and TRBJ2-3; D not resolved. Germline values: CDR1 SGHTA, CDR2 FQGNSA. V shed 5 bases and J shed 5 bases, with 5 bases lying between them. This CDR3 comprises 11 residues. The CDR3 is CASSAGDTQYF. CDR3 coding DNA: TGTGCCAGCAGCGCCGGAGATACGCAGTATTTT.

The V gene is TRBV12-5, the J gene TRBJ2-5; 7 bases fit TRBD1. V lost 6 bases and J lost 11; bases outside the gene matches: 9. The length of the CDR3 is 12 residues. Germline lookup yields CDR1 LGHNT and CDR2 FRNRAP. The CDR3 nucleotides are TGTGCTAGTGGAGGGACAGCTGGTCCTCAGTACTTC. This gives the protein CASGGTAGPQYF. Drawing the rest from reference TRBV12-5 and TRBJ2-5, the complete variable domain is DARVTQTPRHKVTEMGQEVTMRCQPILGHNTVFWYRQTMMQGLELLAYFRNRAPLDDSGMPKDRFSAEMPDATLATLKIQPSEPRDSAVYFCASGGTAGPQYFGPGTRLLVL.

The rearrangement links TRBV7-2 to TRBJ2-7, with 10 bases fitting TRBD2. The CDR3 consists of 16 residues. With V trimmed by 5 bases and J by 6 bases, 13 bases remained unmatched. Germline CDR1 reads SGHTA; CDR2 reads FQGNSA. For the CDR3, the DNA is TGTGCCAGCAGCATTCGGACTAGCGGCGAGGGATTCGAGCAGTACTTC. Its protein is CASSIRTSGEGFEQYF.

The gene calls are TRBV4-1 and TRBJ2-5; D remains unclear. CDR1 is MGHRA, CDR2 YSYEKL, per germline. V was clipped by 0 bases and J by 1 base, with 12 bases between them. CDR3 size: 16 residues. The CDR3 is CASSQEAPLSQETQYF. CDR3 sequence (DNA): TGCGCCAGCAGCCAAGAGGCCCCTCTGTCCCAAGAGACCCAGTACTTC.

The chain is built from TRBV15 and TRBJ2-3; TRBD2 is a possible D gene (6 bases). V gave up 0 bases and J gave up 7 bases, with 11 bases separating them. Germline CDR1 is LNHNV and CDR2 is YYDKDF (reference sequence). The CDR3 has 14 amino acids. The CDR3 here is CATSREGGGYTQYF. In nucleotides, the CDR3 is TGTGCCACCAGCAGAGAGGGGGGTGGGTATACGCAGTATTTT.

The chain combines TRBV24-1 with TRBJ2-2; TRBD1 matches at 8 bases. The CDR3 is 15 amino acids. The V and J ends lost 4 bases and 3 bases, in that order; junction bases with no gene match: 3. From germline, CDR1 is KGHDR and CDR2 SFDVKD. The CDR3 is CATSDPRGHTGELFF. CDR3 in DNA: TGTGCCACCAGTGACCCCAGGGGGCACACCGGGGAGCTGTTTTTT.

V and J are TRBV7-3 and TRBJ2-5; D is perhaps TRBD1 (6 bases). The V end lost 0 bases, the J end lost 4 bases, and 15 bases lay between the germline ends. This CDR3 comprises 16 residues. CDR1 is SGHTA, CDR2 FQGTGA, per germline. In DNA form, the CDR3 reads TGTGCCAGCAGCTTAACGAGATCACAGGGAAGAGAGACCCAGTACTTC. It translates to CASSLTRSQGRETQYF.

This rearrangement joins TRBV7-2 to TRBJ2-7, with 13 bases matching TRBD2. The V gene's germline CDR1 is SGHTA and CDR2 FQGNSA. The CDR3 covers 15 residues. V was pared by 7 bases and J by 4 bases, with 7 bases of the junction left unmatched. The CDR3 region has the DNA TGTGCCAGCACCCCGACTAGCGGGAGGTGGTACGAGCAGTACTTC. This sequence encodes CASTPTSGRWYEQYF. The variable domain in full, with the rest retrieved from reference TRBV7-2 and TRBJ2-7, is GAGVSQSPSNKVTEKGKDVELRCDPISGHTALYWYRQSLGQGLEFLIYFQGNSAPDKSGLPSDRFSAERTGGSVSTLTIQRTQQEDSAVYLCASTPTSGRWYEQYFGPGTRLTVT.

The chain recombines TRBV7-9 with TRBJ2-1, with 9 bases aligning to TRBD1. From germline, CDR1 is SEHNR and CDR2 FQNEAQ (reference sequence). J was trimmed by 8 bases and V by 2 bases; bases with no gene match: 7. This CDR3 is built from 15 residues. CDR3 coding DNA: TGTGCCAGCAGCTTAAACAGGGGGCGCGACTATGAGCAGTTCTTC. Its protein is CASSLNRGRDYEQFF.

This sequence joins TRBV10-3 and TRBJ2-7; TRBD2 aligns across 7 bases. CDR3 size: 13 residues. Germline V lookup: CDR1 ENHRY, CDR2 SYGVKD. J was trimmed by 4 bases and V by 4 bases; bases with no gene match: 4. CDR3 nucleotide sequence: TGTGCCATCAGTGGGTCTAGCGGATACGAGCAGTACTTC. As protein: CAISGSSGYEQYF.

The chain uses TRBV18 and TRBJ2-1; D possibly corresponds to TRBD1 (6 bases). Trimming cost V 4 bases and J 4 bases, with 14 bases left between them. The germline V gene encodes CDR1 KGHSH and CDR2 LQKENI. The length of the CDR3 is 15 residues. The CDR3 is CASSLTGSIYNEQFF. As DNA, the CDR3 is TGTGCCAGCTCACTTACAGGGTCTATATACAATGAGCAGTTCTTC.

The genes are TRBV4-1 and TRBJ1-2; D is ambiguous. There are 13 residues in the CDR3. Germline values: CDR1 MGHRA, CDR2 YSYEKL. V shed 7 bases and J shed 7 bases, with 16 bases lying between them. CDR3 amino acids: CASTPELWGGYTF. Here the CDR3 DNA reads TGCGCCAGCACTCCCGAGCTCTGGGGTGGCTACACCTTC.